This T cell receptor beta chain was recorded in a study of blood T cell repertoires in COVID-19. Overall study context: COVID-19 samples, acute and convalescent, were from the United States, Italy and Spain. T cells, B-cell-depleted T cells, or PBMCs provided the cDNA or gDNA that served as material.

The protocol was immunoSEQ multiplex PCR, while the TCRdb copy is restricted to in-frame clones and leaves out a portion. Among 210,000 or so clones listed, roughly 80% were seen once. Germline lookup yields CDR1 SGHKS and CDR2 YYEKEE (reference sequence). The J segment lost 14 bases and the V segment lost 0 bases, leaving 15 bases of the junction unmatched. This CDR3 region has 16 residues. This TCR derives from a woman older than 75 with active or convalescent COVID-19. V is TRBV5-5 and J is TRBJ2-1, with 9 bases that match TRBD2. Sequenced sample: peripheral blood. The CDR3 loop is CASSLVPPGGGAFEFF. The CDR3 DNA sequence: TGTGCCAGCAGCTTGGTGCCCCCCGGCGGGGGGGCCTTTGAGTTCTTC.